Below, 18 T cell receptor beta chains from the same sample are listed, as sequenced in a study of T-cell memory formation after mild COVID-19. TCRdb re-called the 5' RACE reads with MiXCR, one entry per CDR3 protein. The repertoire holds about 280,000 distinct CDR3 sequences, with around 8% as singletons. The sequenced material came from PBMCs or a T cell subset sorted from them (not recorded which). The receptors here all came from a young man who had mild COVID-19 (a few samples of this study predate the infection). Cell type and time point are not known.

This clonotype was seen a handful of times. The gene calls are TRBV20-1 and TRBJ1-4, with 7 bases fitting TRBD1. The germline gives CDR1 DFQATT, CDR2 SNEGSKA (reference sequence). The CDR3 loop spans 13 amino acids. V gave up 4 bases and J gave up 6 bases; unmatched junction bases: 5. CDR3 amino acids: CSATGTDDEKLFF. Written as DNA, the CDR3 is TGCAGTGCTACTGGGACAGACGATGAAAAACTGTTTTTT.

This clonotype has more than one count but fewer than ten. The gene calls are TRBV7-2 and TRBJ2-7; the D is unclear. The germline gives CDR1 SGHTA, CDR2 FQGNSA. The ends were cut back, 0 bases at V and 2 bases at J, with 8 bases in the middle. The CDR3 runs 14 residues. The CDR3 sequence is CASSLAGATYEQYF. The CDR3 DNA sequence: TGTGCCAGCAGCTTAGCTGGTGCAACCTACGAGCAGTACTTC.

This sequence joins TRBV4-1 and TRBJ2-3, with D possibly called TRBD1 or TRBD2 (5 bases each). The CDR3 is made up of 17 amino acids. Trimming removed 5 bases at V and 4 bases at J, with 22 bases between. CDR1 and CDR2 (germline): MGHRA, YSYEKL. CDR3 sequence (DNA): TGCGCCAGCAGCTCAGAACCGGGACCCTGGGCCGCAGATACGCAGTATTTT. It encodes CASSSEPGPWAADTQYF.

This clonotype was detected a few times. This chain links TRBV9 with TRBJ2-2; D is uncertain. CDR3 length: 13 residues. With 0 bases removed from V and 8 bases from J, the gap between germline ends came to 8 bases. The germline V gene has CDR1 SGDLS and CDR2 YYNGEE. DNA of the CDR3: TGTGCCAGCAGCGTAGGTACCCAAGGGGAGCTGTTTTTT. Protein: CASSVGTQGELFF.

The chain uses TRBV27 and TRBJ2-1; TRBD2 aligns across 7 bases. This CDR3 comprises 14 residues. CDR1 is MNHEY and CDR2 is SMNVEV in the germline V gene (reference sequence). The J segment lost 10 bases and the V segment lost 5 bases, leaving 11 bases of the junction unmatched. CDR3 residues: CASSRPGTINEQFF. Here the CDR3 DNA reads TGTGCCAGCAGTCGCCCCGGGACTATCAACGAGCAGTTCTTC.

The chain couples TRBV7-6 to TRBJ2-7, with D tentatively TRBD1 or TRBD2 (5 bases each). This CDR3 contains 16 residues. The ends were cut back, 5 bases at V and 1 base at J, with 18 bases in the middle. Germline V CDR1 and CDR2: SGHVS, FNYEAQ. The CDR3 spells CASSPPGRSPSYEQYF. DNA of the CDR3: TGTGCCAGCAGCCCTCCGGGACGATCACCGTCCTACGAGCAGTACTTC.

This clonotype occurred many times. This chain uses TRBV5-6 with TRBJ2-1; D uncertain. CDR3 length equals 15 residues. Germline V CDR1 and CDR2: SGHDT, YYEEEE. Trimming took 0 bases from V and 6 from J, leaving 13 bases between them. The CDR3 is CASSLAFRVANEQFF. CDR3 coding DNA: TGTGCCAGCAGCTTGGCTTTTAGGGTCGCCAATGAGCAGTTCTTC.

This chain links TRBV18 with TRBJ1-6; 9 bases fit TRBD1. J lost 5 bases, V lost 3 bases, and 8 bases had no gene match. Germline V gene lookup returns CDR1 KGHSH and CDR2 LQKENI. This CDR3 contains 17 residues. CDR3 region: CASSPDRGRYHNSPLHF. The CDR3 bases are TGTGCCAGCTCACCGGACAGGGGAAGGTATCATAATTCACCCCTCCACTTT.

V is TRBV2 and J is TRBJ1-5; D perhaps matches TRBD1 (6 bases). Trimming took off 6 bases at V and 2 bases at J, with 17 bases between the two ends. The CDR3 contains 16 residues. Germline-derived CDR1 and CDR2 are SNHLY and FYNNEI. The CDR3 protein is CASSPAGVSGNQPQHF. The CDR3 DNA reads as TGTGCCAGCAGCCCCGCAGGGGTTTCTGGCAATCAGCCCCAGCATTTT.

This clonotype has a handful of counts. The V call is TRBV6-7, the J call TRBJ2-6; TRBD1 matches 8 bases. TRBV6-7 is designated an ORF whose function remains uncertain. This CDR3 comprises 19 residues. The trim removed 2 bases at V and 1 base at J, leaving 10 bases unmatched. The CDR3 is CASSYPWDRTESGANVLTF. For the CDR3, the DNA is TGTGCCAGCAGTTACCCCTGGGACAGGACGGAGTCTGGGGCCAACGTCCTGACTTTC.

This clonotype was found a few times. The CDR3 coding sequence is TGTGCCAGCAGCTTAGGCATGCGGGGGGTCAATGAGCAGTTCTTC. Its translation is CASSLGMRGVNEQFF. J is TRBJ2-1 and V is TRBV7-6; 8 bases are a match to TRBD2. Germline CDR1 is SGHVS and CDR2 is FNYEAQ. This CDR3 contains 15 residues. Losses at the gene ends were 1 base for V and 6 bases for J; bases not matched to a gene: 5.

The chain recombines TRBV6-1 with TRBJ1-3; no firm D call. This CDR3 has 12 amino acids. The germline V gene has CDR1 MNHNS and CDR2 SASEGT. The germline V and J ends were trimmed by 10 bases and 9 bases, with 16 bases remaining between them. The CDR3 sequence: CATPSAVGTIYF. Here the CDR3 DNA reads TGTGCCACCCCTTCCGCAGTTGGCACCATATATTTT.

This clonotype appeared a few times. The rearrangement joins TRBV10-3 to TRBJ2-7; D gene ambiguous. CDR3 size: 12 residues. The V end lost 3 bases, the J end lost 6 bases, and 9 bases lay between the germline ends. Per the germline V gene, CDR1 is ENHRY and CDR2 is SYGVKD. CDR3 sequence reads: CAISDGLLEQYF. The DNA of the CDR3 is TGTGCCATCAGTGATGGCCTTCTCGAGCAGTACTTC.

This clonotype has at least ten counts. The chain carries TRBV6-4 and TRBJ2-2; D unresolved. The CDR3 contains 14 residues. Trimming took 4 bases from V and 4 from J, leaving 10 bases between them. Germline values: CDR1 MRHNA, CDR2 SNTAGT. For the CDR3, the DNA is TGTGCCAGCAGTGCCACCGGGCCCACCGGGGAGCTGTTTTTT. As protein: CASSATGPTGELFF.

This clonotype occurred a few times. This CDR3 reads CASSSRLAGGYEQFF. CDR3 coding DNA: TGTGCCAGCAGCTCCCGACTAGCGGGGGGGTATGAGCAGTTCTTC. This chain links TRBV4-2 with TRBJ2-1; 14 nucleotides align to TRBD2. CDR1 is LGHNA and CDR2 is YNFKEQ in the germline V gene. The CDR3 contains 15 residues. J was trimmed by 8 bases and V by 5 bases; bases with no gene match: 5.

The chain links TRBV5-6 to TRBJ1-2, with D perhaps matching TRBD1 (6 bases). Germline V gene sequence: CDR1 SGHDT, CDR2 YYEEEE. CDR3 length: 14 amino acids. V shed 0 bases and J shed 4 bases, with 10 bases lying between them. The CDR3 spells CASSLVGAGYGYTF. The CDR3 DNA is TGTGCCAGCAGCTTGGTGGGGGCCGGCTATGGCTACACCTTC.

This clonotype was seen a handful of times. CDR3 sequence (DNA): TGTGCCAGCAGTTCCAACGCGGGGACAGGGGGGGATCAGCCCCAGCATTTT. Translated: CASSSNAGTGGDQPQHF. The genes are TRBV6-5 and TRBJ1-5, with 11 bases identical to TRBD1. Germline CDR1 reads MNHEY; CDR2 reads SVGAGI. CDR3 length: 17 residues. Unmatched junction bases numbered 10, after V lost 4 bases and J lost 5 bases.

This clonotype was seen a handful of times. V and J are TRBV27 and TRBJ2-1; perhaps TRBD1 as D (5 bases). The CDR3 is made up of 15 amino acids. V was shortened by 0 bases and J by 3 bases, with 9 bases between the two germline ends. Per germline, CDR1 MNHEY and CDR2 SMNVEV (reference sequence). This CDR3 is CASSLSTAVYNEQFF. In DNA, the CDR3 is TGTGCCAGCAGTTTATCGACAGCCGTCTACAATGAGCAGTTCTTC.